This entry lists 21 T cell receptor beta chains sequenced from one sample in a study of blood T cell repertoires in COVID-19. The protocol was immunoSEQ multiplex PCR, while the TCRdb copy is restricted to in-frame clones and leaves out a portion. The table shows a few hundred thousand clones, with more than 85% occurring only once. Sequenced: peripheral blood. These receptors all come from a woman in her 70s with active or convalescent COVID-19.

V gene TRBV5-6 combines with J gene TRBJ1-1; no firm D call. Germline lookup yields CDR1 SGHDT and CDR2 YYEEEE. The CDR3 length is 13 residues. V was pared by 3 bases and J by 6 bases, with 12 bases between. The DNA of the CDR3 is TGTGCCAGCAGCTCCCCCCCGGGAGCTGAAGCTTTCTTT. It translates to CASSSPPGAEAFF. The full variable domain, with the rest looked up from reference TRBV5-6 and TRBJ1-1, is DAGVTQSPTHLIKTRGQQVTLRCSPKSGHDTVSWYQQALGQGPQFIFQYYEEEERQRGNFPDRFSGHQFPNYSSELNVNALLLGDSALYLCASSSPPGAEAFFGQGTRLTVV.

As regards this clone: The same CDR3 is also encoded by other DNA sequences in this sample. The chain uses TRBV11-3 and TRBJ1-1; D gene ambiguous. Trimming removed 3 bases at V and 2 bases at J, with 7 bases between. The CDR3 spans 13 residues. Germline V gives CDR1 SGHNT, CDR2 YENEEA. DNA for the CDR3: TGTGCCAGCAGCTTCAGAAGTAACACTGAAGCTTTCTTT. This translates into CASSFRSNTEAFF.

This rearrangement joins TRBV5-6 to TRBJ1-2; TRBD1 matches 7 bases. Germline lookup yields CDR1 SGHDT and CDR2 YYEEEE. This CDR3 has 13 residues. With V trimmed by 3 bases and J by 7 bases, 6 bases remained unmatched. CDR3 sequence (DNA): TGTGCCAGCAGCTCTATGACAGGGACTGGCTACACCTTC. It encodes CASSSMTGTGYTF.

In its sample, this clone was seen once. This chain links TRBV27 with TRBJ1-6; TRBD1 matches 9 bases. CDR1 and CDR2 from the germline V gene are MNHEY and SMNVEV (reference sequence). The junction had 7 bases not matched to a gene; V was cut back by 5 bases and J by 8 bases. This CDR3 has 15 residues. The CDR3 DNA reads TGTGCCAGCAGTCCTGGACAGGGGCCCTATTCACCCCTCCACTTT. Translating gives CASSPGQGPYSPLHF.

This clone was seen a handful of times. V gene TRBV10-3 combines with J gene TRBJ1-1, with D unresolved. Trimming shortened V by 4 bases and J by 1 base, and 7 bases separated the two germline ends. This CDR3 contains 13 residues. Germline V lookup: CDR1 ENHRY, CDR2 SYGVKD. This CDR3 is CAISGAENTEAFF. The CDR3 DNA sequence: TGTGCCATCAGTGGCGCCGAGAACACTGAAGCTTTCTTT.

The rearrangement links TRBV4-3 to TRBJ1-5; D unclear. Germline CDR1 LGHNA, CDR2 YSLEER. The CDR3 sequence is 15 residues long. Trimming took off 0 bases at V and 6 bases at J, with 12 bases between the two ends. The CDR3 DNA follows: TGCGCCAGCAGCCAAGATCTTGGAGGGTTTCAGCCCCAGCATTTT. Its translation: CASSQDLGGFQPQHF.

This sequence joins TRBV5-4 and TRBJ1-6; possible D gene TRBD1, 5 bases. CDR1 and CDR2 (germline): SGHNT, YYREEE (reference sequence). The V end lost 6 bases, the J end lost 5 bases, and 18 bases lay between the germline ends. The CDR3 extends over 16 amino acids. This CDR3 is CASTPSWGGNNSPLHF. The DNA of the CDR3 is TGTGCCAGCACCCCGTCTTGGGGGGGGAATAATTCACCCCTCCACTTT.

This clone was observed a handful of times. The V and J genes are TRBV12-2 and TRBJ2-7; TRBD2, the table's D call, lacks a check against the DNA. TRBV12-2 is a pseudogene segment. The CDR3 has 15 residues. CDR3: CASRLGGLCSYEQYF. DNA of the CDR3: TGTGCAAGTCGCTTGGGGGGGCTCTGTTCCTACGAGCAGTACTTC.

This rearrangement joins TRBV11-2 to TRBJ1-2; unclear D gene. This CDR3 is built from 13 residues. From germline, CDR1 is SGHAT and CDR2 FQNNGV. Trimming cost V 3 bases and J 8 bases, with 13 bases left between them. The CDR3 nucleotides read TGTGCCAGCAGCTTCACGGCCTCGGGAGGCTACACCTTC. This gives the protein CASSFTASGGYTF.

The rearrangement uses TRBV23-1 and TRBJ2-2; D remains ambiguous. TRBV23-1 is annotated as an ORF whose role is uncertain. V was clipped by 11 bases and J by 6 bases, with 19 bases between them. This CDR3 spans 14 amino acids. Here the CDR3 reads CALPPLNSSGELFF. CDR3 bases: TGCGCCCTCCCTCCCCTTAACAGCTCCGGGGAGCTGTTTTTT.

The chain uses TRBV19 and TRBJ1-6; no firm D call. V lost 6 bases and J lost 6, with 6 bases in between. Germline assignment: CDR1 LNHDA and CDR2 SQIVND (reference sequence). CDR3 size: 12 residues. CDR3 protein: CASSRVNSPLHF. CDR3 in DNA: TGTGCCAGTAGCCGGGTTAATTCACCCCTCCACTTT.

The CDR3 protein is CASTLSSSYEQYF. CDR3 DNA sequence: TGTGCCAGCACCCTTAGCTCTTCCTACGAGCAGTACTTC. The chain couples TRBV7-2 to TRBJ2-7; D ambiguous. V shed 7 bases and J shed 1 base, with 11 bases lying between them. The CDR3 totals 13 residues. The V gene's germline CDR1 is SGHTA and CDR2 FQGNSA.

This clone was seen a handful of times. CDR3 loop: CASSQTDRNTGELFF. In nucleotides, the CDR3 is TGCGCCAGCAGCCAGACAGACAGGAACACCGGGGAGCTGTTTTTT. This chain links TRBV4-3 with TRBJ2-2; the D gene is possibly TRBD1 (5 bases). The ends were cut back, 3 bases at V and 1 base at J, with 9 bases in the middle. The CDR3 is made up of 15 amino acids. Germline V gene lookup returns CDR1 LGHNA and CDR2 YSLEER.

This sequence joins TRBV20-1 and TRBJ1-1; tentative D call: TRBD1 (5 bases). This CDR3 has 11 amino acids. Germline CDR1 DFQATT, CDR2 SNEGSKA (reference sequence). CDR3 residues: CQGLLNTEAFF. The CDR3 DNA sequence: TGCCAGGGATTGCTAAACACTGAAGCTTTCTTT.

The rearrangement links TRBV19 to TRBJ2-2, with 7 positions matching TRBD1. This CDR3 has 14 residues. The V and J ends lost 7 bases and 6 bases, in that order; junction bases with no gene match: 8. The germline CDR1 and CDR2 sequences are LNHDA and SQIVND (reference sequence). CDR3 nucleotide sequence: TGTGCCAGTACCACAGGGGCAGTTTCCGGGGAGCTGTTTTTT. Translated, it gives CASTTGAVSGELFF.

This chain connects TRBV5-1 to TRBJ2-2; possible D gene TRBD2, 5 bases. V shed 0 bases and J shed 5 bases, with 17 bases lying between them. This CDR3 spans 17 amino acids. CDR1 and CDR2 from the germline V gene are SGHRS and YFSETQ. CDR3 in DNA: TGCGCCAGCAGCTTGGATGCGGGTGCCCCAGAGACCGGGGAGCTGTTTTTT. Amino acids: CASSLDAGAPETGELFF.

This sequence joins TRBV27 and TRBJ2-3; 13 nucleotides line up with TRBD2. CDR3 length: 13 amino acids. V lost 4 bases and J lost 11; bases outside the gene matches: 3. Germline values: CDR1 MNHEY, CDR2 SMNVEV (reference sequence). CDR3 sequence: CASSYGLAGEQYF. The CDR3, as DNA: TGTGCCAGCAGTTACGGACTAGCGGGGGAGCAGTATTTT.

CDR3 coding DNA: TGTGCCAGTAGAGCGACAGGGGGCAACACTGAAGCTTTCTTT. Translation gives CASRATGGNTEAFF. The gene calls are TRBV19 and TRBJ1-1, with 10 bases fitting TRBD1. V was clipped by 6 bases and J by 2 bases; unmatched bases: 3. This CDR3 region has 14 residues. Germline-derived CDR1 and CDR2 are LNHDA and SQIVND (reference sequence).

The CDR3 protein is CASSHGAEKAFF. The CDR3 DNA reads TGTGCCAGCAGCCACGGAGCCGAGAAAGCTTTCTTT. The chain combines TRBV6-2 or TRBV6-3 with TRBJ1-1; D uncertain. The germline V and J ends were trimmed by 6 bases and 9 bases, with 14 bases remaining between them. The CDR3 extends over 12 amino acids. CDR1 and CDR2 (germline): MNHEY, SVGEGT.

The rearrangement joins TRBV7-9 to TRBJ1-6; a possible D gene is TRBD1 (6 bases). This CDR3 has 18 residues. Per the germline V gene, CDR1 is SEHNR and CDR2 is FQNEAQ (reference sequence). Trimming removed 1 base from V and 10 bases from J, with 23 bases in between. CDR3 loop: CASSLGTGLGTGISPLHF. The DNA for the CDR3 is TGTGCCAGCAGCTTAGGAACAGGGCTTGGAACGGGGATCTCACCCCTCCACTTT.

This clone was counted once. DNA for the CDR3: TGTGCCACCAGCAGAGGCCTAGCTGCCGGGGAGCTGTTTTTT. This sequence encodes CATSRGLAAGELFF. The V and J genes are TRBV15 and TRBJ2-2, with D perhaps TRBD2 (5 bases). The CDR3 contains 14 residues. V was clipped by 1 base and J by 6 bases, with 9 bases between them. Germline V gives CDR1 LNHNV, CDR2 YYDKDF (reference sequence).